These 5 T cell receptor beta chains were sequenced from one sample in a study of technical replicates of blood from four donors. Sequencing was performed with immunoSEQ multiplex PCR; in TCRdb, only in-frame clones are kept and a portion is missing. The sample holds about 50,000 clones; about 94% are singletons and the top ten take 3.5% to 4.5%. The sample consisted of PBMCs. The receptors here all came from a human donor in good health. Some clones in this sample may be carry-over from other donors' samples.

The rearrangement uses TRBV7-3 and TRBJ2-1; 9 bases are a match to TRBD2. This CDR3 spans 15 amino acids. Germline-derived CDR1 and CDR2 are SGHTA and FQGTGA. V lost 5 bases and J lost 5; bases outside the gene matches: 7. In DNA form, the CDR3 reads TGTGCCAGCAGCCCAAGGACTAGCGTCCACAATGAGCAGTTCTTC. Protein: CASSPRTSVHNEQFF. Full variable domain (missing parts from reference TRBV7-3 and TRBJ2-1): GAGVSQTPSNKVTEKGKYVELRCDPISGHTALYWYRQSLGQGPEFLIYFQGTGAADDSGLPNDRFFAVRPEGSVSTLKIQRTERGDSAVYLCASSPRTSVHNEQFFGPGTRLTVL.

The rearrangement uses TRBV6-5 and TRBJ1-4; 7 nucleotides line up with TRBD1. This CDR3 contains 14 residues. With 7 bases clipped from V and 5 bases from J, the junction kept 7 bases outside the gene matches. Germline V gene sequence: CDR1 MNHEY, CDR2 SVGAGI. The CDR3 nucleotides read TGTGCCAGCACAAAGTCAGGGGGGAATGAAAAACTGTTTTTT. Protein sequence: CASTKSGGNEKLFF.

The chain carries TRBV5-8 and TRBJ2-2; D remains unclear. CDR3 length equals 14 residues. Germline CDR1 and CDR2: SGHTS and YDEGEE. The V end was cut by 0 bases, the J end by 1 base, with 4 bases between. CDR3 in amino acids: CASSLGLNTGELFF. CDR3 DNA: TGTGCCAGCAGCTTGGGTCTGAACACCGGGGAGCTGTTTTTT.

This chain connects TRBV7-9 to TRBJ2-1, with D maybe TRBD1 (5 bases). The CDR3 is 12 residues long. Trimming took 5 bases from V and 8 from J, leaving 10 bases between them. CDR1 is SEHNR and CDR2 is FQNEAQ in the germline V gene (reference sequence). The chain's CDR3 is CASSAGYHEQFF. CDR3 coding DNA: TGTGCCAGCAGCGCAGGGTACCATGAGCAGTTCTTC.

This clone was picked up one time. The V call is TRBV7-9, the J call TRBJ1-5; D is unclear. This CDR3 spans 13 amino acids. V lost 5 bases and J lost 9, with 14 bases in between. Looked up from germline, CDR1 is SEHNR and CDR2 is FQNEAQ (reference sequence). This chain's CDR3 is CASSALVGGPQHF. CDR3 nucleotide sequence: TGTGCCAGCAGCGCCTTAGTAGGAGGGCCCCAGCATTTT.